Listed here are 14 T cell receptor beta chains from one sample, sequenced in a study of T cell responses to AZD1222 COVID-19 vaccine. Assay used: immunoSEQ multiplex PCR; TCRdb lists only in-frame clones, some missing. The top ten clones hold around 4.5% of a sample with about 180,000 clones, about 90% of them seen once. The specimen was peripheral blood, collected 28 days after the second dose of the MenACWY control vaccine. The source of these receptors is an adult who received the MenACWY meningococcal vaccine as a control.

V is TRBV6-5 and J is TRBJ1-5; 12 bases match TRBD1. Trimming cost V 6 bases and J 6 bases; bases outside gene matches: 6. The germline CDR1 and CDR2 sequences are MNHEY and SVGAGI. The CDR3 loop spans 15 amino acids. The CDR3 nucleotides are TGTGCCAGCAGCCCGGGACAGGGGGCTTCTCAGCCCCAGCATTTT. Translating it yields CASSPGQGASQPQHF.

The V gene is TRBV4-3, the J gene TRBJ2-2; TRBD1 agrees at 11 bases. Germline CDR1 reads LGHNA; CDR2 reads YSLEER. J was trimmed by 4 bases and V by 1 base; bases with no gene match: 2. The CDR3 runs to 16 residues. In DNA form, the CDR3 reads TGCGCCAGCAGCCAAGTTGGGACAGGGGGCACCGGGGAGCTGTTTTTT. This sequence encodes CASSQVGTGGTGELFF.

V is TRBV12-3 or TRBV12-4 and J is TRBJ2-3; a weak D match, TRBD1 (6 bases). CDR3 length equals 13 residues. The V gene lost 3 bases and the J gene lost 5 bases, with 9 bases spanning the gap. The CDR3 spells CASSFSGEDTQYF. The CDR3 nucleotides are TGTGCCAGCAGTTTCTCAGGGGAAGATACGCAGTATTTT.

The chain combines TRBV6-4 with TRBJ1-5; D is perhaps TRBD1 (5 bases). CDR1 and CDR2 from the germline V gene are MRHNA and SNTAGT. Trimming cost V 3 bases and J 5 bases, with 8 bases left between them. The CDR3 extends over 13 amino acids. For the CDR3, the DNA is TGTGCCAGCAGTGAGCAGGGAGATCAGCCCCAGCATTTT. This gives the protein CASSEQGDQPQHF.

This chain joins TRBV29-1 and TRBJ1-2; TRBD1 might be the D (5 bases). The CDR3 is 16 amino acids. The germline V gene has CDR1 SQVTM and CDR2 ANQGSEA. Trimming took off 6 bases at V and 0 bases at J, with 20 bases between the two ends. This CDR3 is CSVEWARAGPNYGYTF. In DNA form, the CDR3 reads TGCAGCGTCGAATGGGCCAGGGCGGGACCTAACTATGGCTACACCTTC.

V is TRBV25-1 and J is TRBJ1-4; 8 bases match TRBD1. Germline CDR1 MGHDK, CDR2 SYGVNS. V lost 4 bases and J lost 7; bases outside the gene matches: 2. The CDR3 length is 13 residues. For the CDR3, the DNA is TGTGCCAGCAGTGTAGGGACAGGTGAAAAACTGTTTTTT. Amino acids: CASSVGTGEKLFF. The whole variable domain, remainder taken from reference TRBV25-1 and TRBJ1-4, is EADIYQTPRYLVIGTGKKITLECSQTMGHDKMYWYQQDPGMELHLIHYSYGVNSTEKGDLSSESTVSRIRTEHFPLTLESARPSHTSQYLCASSVGTGEKLFFGSGTQLSVL.

This clone came up a few times. The chain links TRBV27 to TRBJ1-4; D uncertain. This CDR3 is built from 14 residues. V lost 3 bases and J 6 bases, leaving 11 bases between the germline ends. CDR1 is MNHEY, CDR2 SMNVEV, per germline (reference sequence). The CDR3 DNA follows: TGTGCCAGCAGTTTGTACGGCACCGATGAAAAACTGTTTTTT. It encodes CASSLYGTDEKLFF.

This rearrangement joins TRBV18 to TRBJ1-1; no clear D. Germline-derived CDR1 and CDR2 are KGHSH and LQKENI. V was shortened by 3 bases and J by 1 base, with 12 bases between the two germline ends. The CDR3 length is 15 residues. CDR3 in amino acids: CASSPPGGGNTEAFF. In DNA form, the CDR3 reads TGTGCCAGCTCACCGCCCGGAGGAGGGAACACTGAAGCTTTCTTT.

This clone has just a few counts. This chain joins TRBV11-2 and TRBJ2-7, with D uncertain. V was shortened by 5 bases and J by 5 bases, with 16 bases between the two germline ends. There are 14 residues in the CDR3. Germline assignment: CDR1 SGHAT and CDR2 FQNNGV. In DNA form, the CDR3 reads TGTGCCAGCAGCCTCTACCTTCGTAGGGACGAGCAGTACTTC. Its translation is CASSLYLRRDEQYF.

V usage is TRBV2 and J usage is TRBJ2-7, with a tentative D call TRBD2 (6 bases). The CDR3 sequence is 14 residues long. Looked up from germline, CDR1 is SNHLY and CDR2 is FYNNEI. With 3 bases removed from V and 1 base from J, the gap between germline ends came to 10 bases. The CDR3 spells CASSEWGGSYEQYF. The CDR3 DNA sequence: TGTGCCAGCAGTGAGTGGGGAGGTTCCTACGAGCAGTACTTC. Based on the CDR3 plus reference TRBV2 and TRBJ2-7, the full variable domain is EPEVTQTPSHQVTQMGQEVILRCVPISNHLYFYWYRQILGQKVEFLVSFYNNEISEKSEIFDDQFSVERPDGSNFTLKIRSTKLEDSAMYFCASSEWGGSYEQYFGPGTRLTVT.

V is TRBV19 and J is TRBJ2-2; 9 bases map to TRBD1. Looked up from germline, CDR1 is LNHDA and CDR2 is SQIVND (reference sequence). The CDR3 is 15 amino acids. V lost 5 bases to trimming and J lost 0 bases; unmatched junction nucleotides: 1. CDR3 amino acids: CASSRTGANTGELFF. The CDR3, as DNA: TGTGCCAGTAGTCGGACAGGGGCGAACACCGGGGAGCTGTTTTTT.

The chain carries TRBV6-2 or TRBV6-3 and TRBJ1-1; 9 bases fit TRBD1. The trim removed 2 bases at V and 1 base at J, leaving 20 bases unmatched. Germline CDR1 is MNHEY and CDR2 is SVGEGT. The CDR3 has 21 residues. CDR3 nucleotides: TGTGCCAGCAGTTACGTTTTACAGGGGGCTGATATGACAGAGGCGAACACTGAAGCTTTCTTT. This encodes CASSYVLQGADMTEANTEAFF.

The genes are TRBV11-2 and TRBJ2-3; D uncertain. The germline CDR1 and CDR2 sequences are SGHAT and FQNNGV. The CDR3 is 13 amino acids. The V gene lost 0 bases and the J gene lost 6 bases, with 7 bases spanning the gap. The CDR3 region has the DNA TGTGCCAGCAGCTTAGAGCGGCTTGATACGCAGTATTTT. It is translated as CASSLERLDTQYF. The whole variable domain, filled in from reference TRBV11-2 and TRBJ2-3, reads EAGVAQSPRYKIIEKRQSVAFWCNPISGHATLYWYQQILGQGPKLLIQFQNNGVVDDSQLPKDRFSAERLKGVDSTLKIQPAKLEDSAVYLCASSLERLDTQYFGPGTRLTVL.

The V and J genes are TRBV28 and TRBJ1-2; 12 bases match TRBD1. The CDR3 sequence is 17 residues long. Germline values: CDR1 MDHEN, CDR2 SYDVKM. V was clipped by 8 bases and J by 4 bases; unmatched bases: 14. The CDR3: CASSSAGQGARGYGYTF. As DNA, the CDR3 is TGTGCCAGCTCTTCAGCGGGACAGGGGGCGAGAGGCTATGGCTACACCTTC.